Sequencing of this T cell receptor beta chain was carried out in a study of CD8+ T cells in alopecia areata. Germline V gene data show CDR1 as FNHDT and CDR2 as SITEND (reference sequence). V dropped 2 bases and J dropped 0 bases, with 13 bases sitting between them. The CDR3 consists of 16 residues. Extraction of RNA preceded its reverse transcription into cDNA, which served as the sequencing template. Some clones are missing from TCRdb's copy, which holds only in-frame ones; the method was immunoSEQ multiplex PCR. This sample comprises 290,000 or so clones, none seen once only. Cells from pooled cutaneous lymph nodes were sorted by CD4, CD8alpha, NKG2D, NKG2ACE and other markers. In the case of this clone: These gene names are mouse names. The CDR3 end falls 4 residues outside the read, so it is completed with the germline J gene.

Sequenced material: CD4+ T cells sorted from a lymph node. V usage is TRBV19 and J usage is TRBJ2-3; a weak D match, TRBD2 (7 bases). This sequence originates from a C3H/HeJ mouse with alopecia areata. The strain is characterized by the MHC haplotype H2-k. The CDR3 bases that were read are TGTGCCAGCAGTATTCTTGGGGGGCATAGTGCAGAA. This encodes CASSILGGHSAE. The entire CDR3 protein is CASSILGGHSAETLYF.